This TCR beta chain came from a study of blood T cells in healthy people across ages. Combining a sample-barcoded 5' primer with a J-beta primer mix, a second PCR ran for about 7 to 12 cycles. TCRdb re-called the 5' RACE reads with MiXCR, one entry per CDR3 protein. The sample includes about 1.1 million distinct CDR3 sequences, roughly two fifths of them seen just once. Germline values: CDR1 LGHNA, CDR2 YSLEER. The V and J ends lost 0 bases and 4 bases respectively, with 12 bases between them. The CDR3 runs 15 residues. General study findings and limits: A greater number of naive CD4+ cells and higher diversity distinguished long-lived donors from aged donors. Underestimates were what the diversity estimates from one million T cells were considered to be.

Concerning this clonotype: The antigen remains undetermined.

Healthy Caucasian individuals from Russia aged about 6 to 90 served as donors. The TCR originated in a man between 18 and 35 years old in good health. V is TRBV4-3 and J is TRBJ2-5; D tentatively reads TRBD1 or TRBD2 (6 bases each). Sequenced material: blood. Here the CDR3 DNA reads TGCGCCAGCAGCCAAGATAGGGGGGTAGGAGAGACCCAGTACTTC. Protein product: CASSQDRGVGETQYF.